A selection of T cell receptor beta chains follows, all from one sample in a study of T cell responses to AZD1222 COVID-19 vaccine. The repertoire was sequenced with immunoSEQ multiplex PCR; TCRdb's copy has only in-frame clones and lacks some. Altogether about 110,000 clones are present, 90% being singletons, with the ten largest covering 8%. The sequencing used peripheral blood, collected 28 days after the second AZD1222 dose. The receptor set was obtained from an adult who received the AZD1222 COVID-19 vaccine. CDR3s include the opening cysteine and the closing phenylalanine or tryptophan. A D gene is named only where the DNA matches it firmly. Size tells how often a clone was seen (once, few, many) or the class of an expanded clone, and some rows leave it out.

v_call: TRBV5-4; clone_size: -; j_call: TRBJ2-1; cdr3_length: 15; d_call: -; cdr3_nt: TGTGCCAGCAGCGACGGACATAAGGAATACAATGAGCAGTTCTTC; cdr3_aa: CASSDGHKEYNEQFF
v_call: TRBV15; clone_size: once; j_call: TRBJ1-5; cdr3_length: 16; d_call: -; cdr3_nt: TGTGCCACCAGCACCAGCTTACAGGGATGGGGTCAGCCCCAGCATTTT; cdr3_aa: CATSTSLQGWGQPQHF
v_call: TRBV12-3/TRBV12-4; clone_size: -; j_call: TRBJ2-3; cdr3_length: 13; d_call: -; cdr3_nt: TGTGCCAGCAGCCCTGTGGGCGCAGATACGCAGTATTTT; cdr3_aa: CASSPVGADTQYF
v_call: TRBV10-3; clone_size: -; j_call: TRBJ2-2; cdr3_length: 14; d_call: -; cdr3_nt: TGTGCCATCAGTGAGTCCCCTGGCTCCGGGGAGCTGTTTTTT; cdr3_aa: CAISESPGSGELFF
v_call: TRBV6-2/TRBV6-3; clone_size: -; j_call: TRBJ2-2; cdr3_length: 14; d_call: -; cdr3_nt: TGTGCCAGCAGTTACAATCCTGACACCGGGGAGCTGTTTTTT; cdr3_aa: CASSYNPDTGELFF
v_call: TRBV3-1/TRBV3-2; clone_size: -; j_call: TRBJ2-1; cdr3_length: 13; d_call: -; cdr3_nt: TGTGCCAGCAGCCTCCTGGACCGAGGTGAGCAGTTCTTC; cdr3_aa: CASSLLDRGEQFF
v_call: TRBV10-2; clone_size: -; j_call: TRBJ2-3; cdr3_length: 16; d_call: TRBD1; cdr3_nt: TGCGCCAGCAGGGGACAGGAGGGGGGCAACACAGATACGCAGTATTTT; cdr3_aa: CASRGQEGGNTDTQYF
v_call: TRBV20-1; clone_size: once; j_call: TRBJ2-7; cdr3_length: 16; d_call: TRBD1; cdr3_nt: TGCAGTGCTAGTAGACTTGACAGGGGACGGGACTACGAGCAGTACTTC; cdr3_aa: CSASRLDRGRDYEQYF
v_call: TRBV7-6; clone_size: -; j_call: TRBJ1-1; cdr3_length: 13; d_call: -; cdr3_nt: TGTGCCAGCAGCCCACGGGTGAACACTGAAGCTTTCTTT; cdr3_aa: CASSPRVNTEAFF
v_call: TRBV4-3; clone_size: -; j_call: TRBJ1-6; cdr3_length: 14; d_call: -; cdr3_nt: TGCGCCAGCAGCCAAACTCACAGCGGTTCACCCCTCCACTTT; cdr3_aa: CASSQTHSGSPLHF
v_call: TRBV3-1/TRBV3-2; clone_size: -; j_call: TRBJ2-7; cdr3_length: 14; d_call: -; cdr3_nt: TGTGCCAGCAGCCAAGTATACAGCTCCTACGAGCAGTACTTC; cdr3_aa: CASSQVYSSYEQYF
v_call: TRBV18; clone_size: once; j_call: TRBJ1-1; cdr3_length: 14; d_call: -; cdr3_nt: TGTGCCAGCTCACCCACGGATTTGAACACTGAAGCTTTCTTT; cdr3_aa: CASSPTDLNTEAFF
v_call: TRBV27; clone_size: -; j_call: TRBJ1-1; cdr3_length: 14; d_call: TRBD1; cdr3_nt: TGTGCCAGCAGCCCGGACAGGTTGGGCACTGAAGCTTTCTTT; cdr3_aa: CASSPDRLGTEAFF
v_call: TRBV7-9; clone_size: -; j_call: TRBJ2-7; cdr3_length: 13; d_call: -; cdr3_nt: TGTGCCAGCAGCTATGAGACAGTCTACGAGCAGTACTTC; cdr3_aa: CASSYETVYEQYF
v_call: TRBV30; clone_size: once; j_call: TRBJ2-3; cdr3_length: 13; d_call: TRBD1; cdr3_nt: TGTGCCTGGGACAGAGGGGGCAGAGATACGCAGTATTTT; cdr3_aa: CAWDRGGRDTQYF
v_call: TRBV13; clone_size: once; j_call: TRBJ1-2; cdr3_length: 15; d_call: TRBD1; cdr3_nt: TGTGCCAGCAGCCCGGGACAGGGGGCCTACTATGGCTACACCTTC; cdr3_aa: CASSPGQGAYYGYTF
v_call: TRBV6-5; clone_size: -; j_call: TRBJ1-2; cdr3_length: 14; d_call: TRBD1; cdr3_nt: TGTGCCAGCAGCCACAGGGGAAAGGGCTATGGCTACACCTTC; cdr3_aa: CASSHRGKGYGYTF
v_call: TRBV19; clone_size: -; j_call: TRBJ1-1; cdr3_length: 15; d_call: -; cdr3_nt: TGTGCCAGTAGTATCCATGGACTACCAAACACTGAAGCTTTCTTT; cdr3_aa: CASSIHGLPNTEAFF
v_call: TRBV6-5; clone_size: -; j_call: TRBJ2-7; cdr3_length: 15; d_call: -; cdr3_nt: TGTGCCAGCAGTTACGATGGTTCAGGGCCCTACGAGCAGTACTTC; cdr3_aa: CASSYDGSGPYEQYF
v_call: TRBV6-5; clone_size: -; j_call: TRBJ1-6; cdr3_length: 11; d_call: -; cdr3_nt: TGTGCCAGCCGGGGGAATTCACCCCTCCACTTT; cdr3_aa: CASRGNSPLHF
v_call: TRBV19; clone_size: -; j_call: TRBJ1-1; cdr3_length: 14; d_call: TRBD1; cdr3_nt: TGTGCCAGTAGTTTCGGACAGGGGAACACTGAAGCTTTCTTT; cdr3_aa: CASSFGQGNTEAFF
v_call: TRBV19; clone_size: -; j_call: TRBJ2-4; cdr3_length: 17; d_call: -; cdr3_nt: TGTGCCAGTAGTATCGGGGCCCAAAGCTTAGCCAAAAACATTCAGTACTTC; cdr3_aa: CASSIGAQSLAKNIQYF
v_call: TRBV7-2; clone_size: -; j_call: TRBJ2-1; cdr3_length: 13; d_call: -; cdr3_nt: TGTGCCAGCAGCTCCGAACCGTACAATGAGCAGTTCTTC; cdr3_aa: CASSSEPYNEQFF
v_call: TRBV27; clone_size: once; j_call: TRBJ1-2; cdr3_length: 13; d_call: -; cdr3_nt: TGTGCCAGCAGTTTATGGGGGAACTATGGCTACACCTTC; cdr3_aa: CASSLWGNYGYTF
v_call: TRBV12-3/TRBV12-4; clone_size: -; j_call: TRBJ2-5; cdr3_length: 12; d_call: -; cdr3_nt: TGTGCCAGCAAAAAGGAGGGGGAGACCCAGTACTTC; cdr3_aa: CASKKEGETQYF
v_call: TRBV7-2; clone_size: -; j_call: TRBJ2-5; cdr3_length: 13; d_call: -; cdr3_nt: TGTGCCAGCAGCTACGACAGTTCGGAGACCCAGTACTTC; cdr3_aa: CASSYDSSETQYF
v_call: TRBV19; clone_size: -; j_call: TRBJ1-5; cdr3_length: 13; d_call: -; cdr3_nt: TGTGCCAGTAGTATGATGGGCCCTCAGCCCCAGCATTTT; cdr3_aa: CASSMMGPQPQHF
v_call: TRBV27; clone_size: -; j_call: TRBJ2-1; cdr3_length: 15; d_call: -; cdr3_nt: TGTGCCAGCAGTTTAAATTGGGGGGGCTCTGATGAGCAGTTCTTC; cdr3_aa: CASSLNWGGSDEQFF
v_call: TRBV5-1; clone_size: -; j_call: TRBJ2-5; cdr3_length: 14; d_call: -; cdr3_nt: TGCGCCAGCAGCCCGGGCGTTAGCTGGGAGACCCAGTACTTC; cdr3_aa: CASSPGVSWETQYF
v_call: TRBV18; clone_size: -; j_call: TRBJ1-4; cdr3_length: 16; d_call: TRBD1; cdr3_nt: TGTGCCAGCTCACCACGGGACAGGGTGGATGGTGAAAAACTGTTTTTT; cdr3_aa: CASSPRDRVDGEKLFF
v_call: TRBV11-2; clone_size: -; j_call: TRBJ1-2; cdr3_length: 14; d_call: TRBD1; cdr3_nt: TGTGCCAGCAGCTTAAGTCCGGGACAGAATGGCTACACCTTC; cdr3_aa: CASSLSPGQNGYTF
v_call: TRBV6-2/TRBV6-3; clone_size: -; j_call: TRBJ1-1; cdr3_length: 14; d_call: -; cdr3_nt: TGTGCCAGCAGTTTTGGGGGCCCGAACACTGAAGCTTTCTTT; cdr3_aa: CASSFGGPNTEAFF
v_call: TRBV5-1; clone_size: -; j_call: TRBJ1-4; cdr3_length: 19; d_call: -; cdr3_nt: TGCGCCAGCAGCTCCCGGGTGAGGTCGGGAAGGCCTTCTAATGAAAAACTGTTTTTT; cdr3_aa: CASSSRVRSGRPSNEKLFF
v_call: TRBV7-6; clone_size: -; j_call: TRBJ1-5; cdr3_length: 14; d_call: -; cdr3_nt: TGTGCCAGCAGCTTAGCGGCAGGCAATCAGCCCCAGCATTTT; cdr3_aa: CASSLAAGNQPQHF
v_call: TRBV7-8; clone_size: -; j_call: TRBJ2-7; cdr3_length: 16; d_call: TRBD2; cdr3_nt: TGTGCCAGCAGCTTAGTGAGCGGGGTGCTCTCCTACGAGCAGTACTTC; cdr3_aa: CASSLVSGVLSYEQYF
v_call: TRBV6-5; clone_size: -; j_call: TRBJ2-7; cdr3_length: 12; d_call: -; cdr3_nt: TGTGCCAGCAGAGCGTCGGCCGGCGAGCAGTACTTC; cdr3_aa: CASRASAGEQYF
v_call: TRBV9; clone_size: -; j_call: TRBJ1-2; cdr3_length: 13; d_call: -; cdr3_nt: TGTGCCAGCAGCGAATACAACGACTATGGCTACACCTTC; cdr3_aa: CASSEYNDYGYTF
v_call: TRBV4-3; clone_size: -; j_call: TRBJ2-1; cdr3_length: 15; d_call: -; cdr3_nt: TGCGCCAGCAGCCCGACGCGGGGATCCTACAATGAGCAGTTCTTC; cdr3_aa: CASSPTRGSYNEQFF
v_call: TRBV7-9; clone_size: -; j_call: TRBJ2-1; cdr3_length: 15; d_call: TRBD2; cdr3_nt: TGTGCCAGCAGCTTAGGGACTAGCGGGAGCAATGAGCAGTTCTTC; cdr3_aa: CASSLGTSGSNEQFF
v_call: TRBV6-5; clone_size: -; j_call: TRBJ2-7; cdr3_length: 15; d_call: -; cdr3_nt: TGTGCCAGCAGGACCGGCCCGGGATCGATCTACGAGCAGTACTTC; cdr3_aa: CASRTGPGSIYEQYF
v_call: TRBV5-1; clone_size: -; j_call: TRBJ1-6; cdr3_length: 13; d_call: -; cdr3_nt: TGCGCCAGCATGGGCACGGAGAATTCACCCCTCCACTTT; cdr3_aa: CASMGTENSPLHF
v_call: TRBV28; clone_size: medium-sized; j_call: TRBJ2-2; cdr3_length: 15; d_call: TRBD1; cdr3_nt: TGTGCCAGCATAAGGACAGGGGAGGCCACCGGGGAGCTGTTTTTT; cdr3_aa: CASIRTGEATGELFF
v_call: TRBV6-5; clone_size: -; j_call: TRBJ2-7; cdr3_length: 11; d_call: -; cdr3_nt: TGTGCCAGCAGTTATGGCACAAAGCAGTACTTC; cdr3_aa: CASSYGTKQYF
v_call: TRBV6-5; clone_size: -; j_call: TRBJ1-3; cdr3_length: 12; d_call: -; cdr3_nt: TGTGCCAGCAGGGACAGTCGAAACACCATATATTTT; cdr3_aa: CASRDSRNTIYF
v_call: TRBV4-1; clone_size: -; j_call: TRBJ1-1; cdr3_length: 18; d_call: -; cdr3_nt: TGCGCCAGCAGCCATTCGAAGGTCGGGGGATCCATGAACACTGAAGCTTTCTTT; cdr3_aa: CASSHSKVGGSMNTEAFF